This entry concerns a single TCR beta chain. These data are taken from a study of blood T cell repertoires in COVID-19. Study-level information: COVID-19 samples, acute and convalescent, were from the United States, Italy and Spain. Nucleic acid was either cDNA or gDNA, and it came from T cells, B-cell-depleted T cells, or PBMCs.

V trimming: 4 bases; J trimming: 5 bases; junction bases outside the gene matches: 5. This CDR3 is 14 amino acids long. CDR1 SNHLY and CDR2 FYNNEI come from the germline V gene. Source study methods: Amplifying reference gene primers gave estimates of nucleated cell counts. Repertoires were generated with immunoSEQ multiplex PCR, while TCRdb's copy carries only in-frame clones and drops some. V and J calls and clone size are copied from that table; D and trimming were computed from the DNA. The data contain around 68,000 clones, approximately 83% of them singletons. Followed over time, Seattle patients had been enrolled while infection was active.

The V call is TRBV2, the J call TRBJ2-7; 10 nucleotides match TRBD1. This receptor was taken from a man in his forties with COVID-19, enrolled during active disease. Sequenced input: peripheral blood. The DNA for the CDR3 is TGTGCCAGCAGTGTGGACAGGGGGAGCGACGAGCAGTACTTC. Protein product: CASSVDRGSDEQYF.